This TCR beta chain was documented in a study of cytomegalovirus exposure and HLA in healthy donors. The CDR3 totals 11 residues. The J segment lost 12 bases and the V segment lost 3 bases, leaving 7 bases of the junction unmatched. Germline values: CDR1 DFQATT, CDR2 SNEGSKA (reference sequence). The assay was immunoSEQ multiplex PCR, and TCRdb's table has in-frame clones only and misses some. The sample carries 100,000 to 150,000 clones, approximately 89% recorded once. The V and J genes are TRBV20-1 and TRBJ1-1; 7 bases are a match to TRBD1. The sequence derives from a woman aged 18-30 years in good health and CMV-seronegative. Sequenced: PBMCs. The CDR3 nucleotides read TGCAGTGCTAGGGAGGACAGGCGGTCTTTCTTT. Its translation: CSAREDRRSFF.